The 18 T cell receptor beta chains listed next were all sequenced from one sample in a study of monozygotic twins with inflammatory bowel disease. TCRdb reprocessed the 5' RACE reads, with one entry per CDR3 protein and no DNA. The sample's table shows 330,000 or so distinct CDR3 sequences. Source material: blood. The receptors stem from a human donor with ulcerative colitis or Crohn's disease, or a healthy co-twin of an affected twin (not recorded which).

The chain is built from TRBV12-3 or TRBV12-4 and TRBJ1-1; TCRdb indicates TRBD1, and absent DNA this call remains unverified. The CDR3 has 13 amino acids. This chain's CDR3 is CASGKGKNTEAFF.

The rearrangement joins TRBV7-9 to TRBJ1-4; TCRdb outputs TRBD1, but without DNA this stays unchecked. CDR1 is SEHNR, CDR2 FQNEAQ, per germline (reference sequence). This CDR3 is built from 12 residues. Here the CDR3 reads CASTLENEKLFF.

The V gene is TRBV9, the J gene TRBJ2-4; as DNA is missing, the TRBD2 call by TCRdb cannot be tested. The CDR3 has 16 amino acids. In germline, CDR1 is SGDLS, CDR2 YYNGEE. CDR3 loop: CASSVDSGKAKNIQYF.

The V and J genes are TRBV27 and TRBJ2-3. CDR3 size: 13 residues. The germline CDR1 and CDR2 sequences are MNHEY and SMNVEV (reference sequence). CDR3 loop: CASRQTGADTQYF.

The genes are TRBV20-1 and TRBJ2-7; TCRdb names TRBD1, which stays unverified in the absence of DNA. CDR3 length: 14 amino acids. Looked up from germline, CDR1 is DFQATT and CDR2 is SNEGSKA (reference sequence). The CDR3 sequence is CSAPRGGRSYEQYF.

V gene TRBV5-1 combines with J gene TRBJ2-2; without DNA, the TCRdb call of TRBD1 cannot be checked. The CDR3 consists of 15 residues. Germline V gives CDR1 SGHRS, CDR2 YFSETQ. The CDR3 sequence is CASSLGQGLAGELFF.

This sequence joins TRBV5-4 and TRBJ1-2; the D gene TCRdb calls, TRBD1, cannot be checked with no DNA. Germline V gene lookup returns CDR1 SGHNT and CDR2 YYREEE (reference sequence). CDR3 length: 16 residues. The CDR3 protein is CASSRGTGTGNYGYTF.

The V gene is TRBV5-1, the J gene TRBJ1-2. This CDR3 has 14 amino acids. Germline values: CDR1 SGHRS, CDR2 YFSETQ. The CDR3 protein is CASSEGGEGYGYTF. Looking up the rest from reference TRBV5-1 and TRBJ1-2 gives the full variable domain: KAGVTQTPRYLIKTRGQQVTLSCSPISGHRSVSWYQQTPGQGLQFLFEYFSETQRNKGNFPGRFSGRQFSNSRSEMNVSTLELGDSALYLCASSEGGEGYGYTFGSGTRLTVV.

The V and J genes are TRBV4-3 and TRBJ2-7; TCRdb's D call, TRBD1, is unchecked because there is no DNA. The CDR3 has 15 amino acids. Per the germline V gene, CDR1 is LGHNA and CDR2 is YSLEER. The CDR3 loop reads CASSPGTGIGYEQYF.

The genes are TRBV6-2 or TRBV6-3 and TRBJ1-1. There are 14 residues in the CDR3. Per the germline V gene, CDR1 is MNHEY and CDR2 is SVGEGT. CDR3: CASRVGGLNTEAFF.

V is TRBV24-1 and J is TRBJ2-5. The CDR3 covers 12 residues. Germline V gene lookup returns CDR1 KGHDR and CDR2 SFDVKD. CDR3 protein: CATRGDQETQYF.

The V gene is TRBV20-1, the J gene TRBJ1-4; TCRdb lists TRBD1, though no DNA is available to test this call. Germline V gene data show CDR1 as DFQATT and CDR2 as SNEGSKA (reference sequence). The CDR3 is made up of 15 amino acids. The CDR3 sequence is CSASHSGATNGKLFF.

J is TRBJ2-7 and V is TRBV11-2; the D call from TCRdb, TRBD2, cannot be confirmed without DNA. Germline CDR1 and CDR2: SGHAT and FQNNGV. This CDR3 comprises 15 residues. The CDR3: CASRQAGTNLWEQYF.

The rearrangement uses TRBV7-8 and TRBJ1-5; absent DNA, TCRdb's TRBD1 call cannot be checked. CDR1 is SGHVS and CDR2 is FQNEAQ in the germline V gene. The CDR3 has 13 amino acids. The CDR3 region is CASSLAPPGAQHF.

The chain is built from TRBV5-1 and TRBJ1-2. This CDR3 region has 15 residues. From germline, CDR1 is SGHRS and CDR2 YFSETQ. The CDR3 is CASSPSGRVEIGYTF.

V and J are TRBV18 and TRBJ2-7; TCRdb indicates TRBD1, and absent DNA this call remains unverified. In germline, CDR1 is KGHSH, CDR2 LQKENI. This CDR3 is 17 amino acids long. Here the CDR3 reads CASSPVYRVGLMDEQYF.

The J gene is TRBJ2-3, the V gene TRBV27; TCRdb gives TRBD2 as the D gene, but with no DNA this cannot be confirmed. The CDR3 runs 16 residues. Germline V gene sequence: CDR1 MNHEY, CDR2 SMNVEV (reference sequence). CDR3 region: CASSLSSGSSTDTQYF.

V usage is TRBV29-1 and J usage is TRBJ2-7; checking the TCRdb D call of TRBD1 is not possible without DNA. There are 14 residues in the CDR3. The germline CDR1 and CDR2 sequences are SQVTM and ANQGSEA. CDR3 in amino acids: CSVVRFTGLGEQYF.